A selection of T cell receptor beta chains follows, all from one sample in a study of T cell repertoires in cytomegalovirus infection. TCRdb reprocessed the reads with MiXCR, giving one entry per CDR3 protein. The table lists roughly 230,000 distinct CDR3 sequences, about 20% of them singletons. Sequencing was carried out using CD8+ T cells from PBMCs. Source of these receptors: a human donor in good health (CMV status not recorded). Some clones in this sample may be carry-over from other donors' samples. CDR3s include the opening cysteine and the closing phenylalanine or tryptophan. D genes are given only for firm matches. Size is stated for part of the rows, as once, few or many counts, or as a class when the clone is expanded.

clone_size	j_call	v_call	d_call	cdr3_nt	cdr3_aa
-	TRBJ2-1	TRBV9	TRBD2	TGTGCCAGCAGCGCGAATCCGGGACTAGGACTTTCAAATGAGCAGTTCTTC	CASSANPGLGLSNEQFF
few	TRBJ2-7	TRBV12-3/TRBV12-4	-	TGTGCCAGCAGCCCCCCATGGTGGGGGCACTCCTACGAGCAGTACTTC	CASSPPWWGHSYEQYF
few	TRBJ1-1	TRBV19	-	TGTGCCAGTAGTATTGGGTATAACACTGAAGCTTTCTTT	CASSIGYNTEAFF
many	TRBJ2-3	TRBV7-8	TRBD2	TGTGCCAGCAGCTTAGTCTTTCAGCGGGGGCTGACAGATACGCAGTATTTT	CASSLVFQRGLTDTQYF
many	TRBJ2-5	TRBV7-2	-	TGTGCCAGCAGCGCCGAACCCAGGGTGTGGGAGACCCAGTACTTC	CASSAEPRVWETQYF
few	TRBJ2-3	TRBV28	TRBD2	TGTGCCAGCAGTTTAGGAGCGGGGTACACAGATACGCAGTATTTT	CASSLGAGYTDTQYF
-	TRBJ1-1	TRBV7-9	TRBD1	TGTGCCAGCAGCGGGGGACAGGGGTTTACTGAAGCTTTCTTT	CASSGGQGFTEAFF
-	TRBJ2-7	TRBV5-4	-	TGTGCCAGCAGCTTCGAGGGGGGTGGTGGCGAGCAGTACTTC	CASSFEGGGGEQYF
-	TRBJ2-1	TRBV6-6	TRBD2	TGTGCCAGCGTGACGAGCGGGGGGGCAAATGAGCAGTTCTTC	CASVTSGGANEQFF
-	TRBJ2-5	TRBV6-6	-	TGTGCCAGCAGTTACCCAAGCCCAGAGACCCAGTACTTC	CASSYPSPETQYF